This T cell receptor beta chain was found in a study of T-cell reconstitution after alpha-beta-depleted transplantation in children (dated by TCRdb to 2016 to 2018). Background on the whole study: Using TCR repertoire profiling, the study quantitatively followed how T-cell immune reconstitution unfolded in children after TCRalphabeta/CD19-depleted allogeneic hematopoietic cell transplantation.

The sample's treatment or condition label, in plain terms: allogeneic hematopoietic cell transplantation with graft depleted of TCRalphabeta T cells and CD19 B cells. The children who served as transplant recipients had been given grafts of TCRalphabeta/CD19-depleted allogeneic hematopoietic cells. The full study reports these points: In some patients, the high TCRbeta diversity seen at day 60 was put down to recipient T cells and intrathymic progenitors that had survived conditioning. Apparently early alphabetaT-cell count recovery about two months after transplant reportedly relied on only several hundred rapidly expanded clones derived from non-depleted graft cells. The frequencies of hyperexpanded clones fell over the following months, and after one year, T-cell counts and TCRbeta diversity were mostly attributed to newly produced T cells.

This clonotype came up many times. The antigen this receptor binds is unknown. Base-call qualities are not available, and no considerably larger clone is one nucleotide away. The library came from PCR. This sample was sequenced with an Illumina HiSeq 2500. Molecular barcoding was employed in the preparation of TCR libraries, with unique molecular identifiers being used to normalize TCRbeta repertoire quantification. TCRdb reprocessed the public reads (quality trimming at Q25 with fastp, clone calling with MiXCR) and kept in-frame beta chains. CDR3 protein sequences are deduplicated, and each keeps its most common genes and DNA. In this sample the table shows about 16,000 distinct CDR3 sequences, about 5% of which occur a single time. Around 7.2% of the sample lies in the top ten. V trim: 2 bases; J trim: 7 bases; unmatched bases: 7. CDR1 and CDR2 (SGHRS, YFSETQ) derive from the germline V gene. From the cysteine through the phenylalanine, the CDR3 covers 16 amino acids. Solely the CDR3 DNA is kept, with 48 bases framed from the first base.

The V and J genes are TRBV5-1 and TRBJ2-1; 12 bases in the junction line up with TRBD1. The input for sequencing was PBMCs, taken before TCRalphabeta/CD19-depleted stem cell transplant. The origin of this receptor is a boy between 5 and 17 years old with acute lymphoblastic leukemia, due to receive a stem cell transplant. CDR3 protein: CASSFRTGQGANEQFF. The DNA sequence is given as TGCGCCAGCAGCTTTAGAACGGGACAGGGGGCGAATGAGCAGTTCTTC. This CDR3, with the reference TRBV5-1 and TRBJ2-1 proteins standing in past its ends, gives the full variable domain KAGVTQTPRYLIKTRGQQVTLSCSPISGHRSVSWYQQTPGQGLQFLFEYFSETQRNKGNFPGRFSGRQFSNSRSEMNVSTLELGDSALYLCASSFRTGQGANEQFFGPGTRLTVL.